A single sample is the source of the 25 T cell receptor beta chains below, sequenced in a study of T cells in Graves' hyperthyroidism and ophthalmopathy. RNA transcripts provided the source from which TCR beta CDR3 regions were amplified. An initial round of RT-PCR targeting the TCR CDR3 relied on the HTBI primer set. From the multiplex PCR reads, TCRdb called clonotypes with MiXCR, one entry per CDR3 protein. The sample lists about 740,000 distinct CDR3 sequences; 14% were seen once. Sequencing was carried out using blood. Receptors originate from a woman aged 18-30 years with Graves' hyperthyroidism.

This clonotype was found a few times. The rearrangement links TRBV18 to TRBJ2-7, with D possibly matching TRBD1 (6 bases). CDR1 is KGHSH and CDR2 is LQKENI in the germline V gene. Trimming shortened V by 3 bases and J by 3 bases, and 12 bases separated the two germline ends. The CDR3 runs 14 residues. The CDR3 DNA reads TGTGCCAGCTCACCGGGGGCAGGGCTCTACGAGCAGTACTTC. The encoded protein is CASSPGAGLYEQYF.

This clonotype was found a few times. The chain couples TRBV12-3 or TRBV12-4 to TRBJ1-1; 7 nucleotides line up with TRBD1. The CDR3 totals 13 residues. Trimming took 2 bases from V and 7 from J; bases not matched to a gene: 4. The CDR3 protein is CASSLTRDSEAFF. The CDR3 DNA sequence: TGTGCCAGCAGTTTAACCCGGGACAGTGAAGCTTTCTTT.

The sample holds many counts of this clonotype. The chain has TRBV15 and TRBJ2-5; TRBD2 might be the D (5 bases). The V and J ends lost 0 bases and 5 bases respectively, with 19 bases between them. The germline V gene has CDR1 LNHNV and CDR2 YYDKDF (reference sequence). The CDR3 is 17 residues long. For the CDR3, the DNA is TGTGCCACCAGCAGAGATCCTTTAGCGTCGCACGAGGAGACCCAGTACTTC. It codes for CATSRDPLASHEETQYF.

The chain combines TRBV4-1 with TRBJ2-3; the match to TRBD2 covers 9 bases. Germline CDR1 MGHRA, CDR2 YSYEKL. CDR3 length: 17 amino acids. V shed 1 base, J shed 0 bases, and the junction held 5 bases outside the gene matches. The CDR3: CASSQARLAASTDTQYF. For the CDR3, the DNA is TGCGCCAGCAGCCAAGCGCGACTAGCGGCTAGCACAGATACGCAGTATTTT.

The table lists this clonotype with many counts. J is TRBJ1-2 and V is TRBV20-1; weak D call: TRBD1 (6 bases). Trimming removed 5 bases at V and 3 bases at J, with 13 bases between. This CDR3 has 13 residues. In germline, CDR1 is DFQATT, CDR2 SNEGSKA (reference sequence). CDR3 amino acids: CSAVGGRDYGYTF. CDR3 sequence (DNA): TGCAGTGCTGTAGGGGGGCGCGACTATGGCTACACCTTC.

In its sample, this clonotype was seen many times. The rearrangement uses TRBV20-1 and TRBJ2-7; 9 bases are a match to TRBD1. CDR1 and CDR2 from the germline V gene are DFQATT and SNEGSKA (reference sequence). Trimming removed 0 bases from V and 5 bases from J; junction bases left unmatched: 11. The CDR3 length is 16 residues. CDR3 in amino acids: CSARDPGQGLRNEQYF. Written as DNA, the CDR3 is TGCAGTGCTAGAGACCCAGGACAGGGGTTGAGAAACGAGCAGTACTTC.

This clonotype was observed at least ten times. The chain employs TRBV29-1 and TRBJ1-2; 7 bases line up with TRBD1. Germline V gene data show CDR1 as SQVTM and CDR2 as ANQGSEA. The CDR3 sequence is 11 residues long. The J segment lost 8 bases and the V segment lost 7 bases, leaving 7 bases of the junction unmatched. CDR3 in DNA: TGCAGCGCAGGGGGGGGCGCGGGCTACACCTTC. This sequence encodes CSAGGGAGYTF. The full variable domain, its missing parts supplied by reference TRBV29-1 and TRBJ1-2, is SAVISQKPSRDICQRGTSLTIQCQVDSQVTMMFWYRQQPGQSLTLIATANQGSEATYESGFVIDKFPISRPNLTFSTLTVSNMSPEDSSIYLCSAGGGAGYTFGSGTRLTVV.

In its sample, this clonotype was seen many times. The chain joins TRBV28 to TRBJ1-2; D is undetermined. Trimming left V 3 bases short and J 8 bases short, with 13 bases between. The CDR3 sequence is 13 residues long. The V gene's germline CDR1 is MDHEN and CDR2 SYDVKM. The CDR3 loop is CASSFSREAGYTF. The CDR3 DNA follows: TGTGCCAGCAGTTTTAGTAGGGAGGCCGGCTACACCTTC.

V and J are TRBV11-2 and TRBJ2-7; D is unresolved. This CDR3 spans 11 amino acids. Trimming cost V 5 bases and J 6 bases, with 8 bases left between them. The germline gives CDR1 SGHAT, CDR2 FQNNGV. CDR3 residues: CASSLVFEQYF. The CDR3, as DNA: TGTGCCAGCAGCCTGGTATTCGAGCAGTACTTC.

This clonotype has more than one count but fewer than ten. This may come from a read error, since a much larger clone is one base off. This chain uses TRBV18 with TRBJ2-3; tentative D call: TRBD2 (5 bases). Germline CDR1 and CDR2: KGHSH and LQKENI. There are 14 residues in the CDR3. The DNA for the CDR3 is TGTGCCGGCTCCCAGCGGCCCGTGACAGATACGCAGTATTTT. It codes for CAGSQRPVTDTQYF.

This clonotype was counted many times. This rearrangement joins TRBV7-8 to TRBJ2-2; D unclear. From germline, CDR1 is SGHVS and CDR2 FQNEAQ. The germline V and J ends were trimmed by 4 bases and 6 bases, with 6 bases remaining between them. The CDR3 runs 12 residues. CDR3 amino acids: CASSSRPGELFF. DNA of the CDR3: TGTGCCAGCAGCTCCAGACCCGGGGAGCTGTTTTTT.

This clonotype was observed a few times. The junction departs from the called germline gene at one end, perhaps through a read error. The chain couples TRBV6-1 to TRBJ1-1, with D uncertain. CDR1 is MNHNS, CDR2 SASEGT, per germline. CDR3 length: 12 residues. DNA of the CDR3: TGCGCCAGCAAAGGCAAGGGAACTGAAGCTTTCTTT. Translated: CASKGKGTEAFF.

This clonotype was counted many times. The genes are TRBV7-6 and TRBJ2-3; TRBD2 agrees at 13 bases. The length of the CDR3 is 17 residues. CDR1 and CDR2 (germline): SGHVS, FNYEAQ. Trimming cost V 0 bases and J 3 bases; bases outside gene matches: 3. The CDR3 DNA reads as TGTGCCAGCAGCTTAGCACCGGGACTAGCGGGGACAGATACGCAGTATTTT. The encoded protein is CASSLAPGLAGTDTQYF.

As concerns this clonotype: This clone may be a read error of a much larger clone one base away. The chain is built from TRBV12-3 or TRBV12-4 and TRBJ2-2, with 7 bases fitting TRBD1. The CDR3 runs to 15 residues. The CDR3 reads CASSPATGATEELFF. In DNA, the CDR3 is TGTGCCAGCAGTCCAGCCACAGGGGCCACCGAGGAGCTGTTTTTT.

A remark on this clonotype: A much larger clone lies a single base off, so this may be a read error. The CDR3 spells CASSLAESSHNEQFF. DNA of the CDR3: TGTGCCAGCTCACTAGCGGAGAGCTCCCACAATGAGCAGTTCTTC. The rearrangement joins TRBV18 to TRBJ2-1, with D maybe TRBD2 (6 bases). The CDR3 extends over 15 amino acids. Germline CDR1 and CDR2: KGHSH and LQKENI. The full variable domain, with the rest looked up from reference TRBV18 and TRBJ2-1, is NAGVMQNPRHLVRRRGQEARLRCSPMKGHSHVYWYRQLPEEGLKFMVYLQKENIIDESGMPKERFSAEFPKEGPSILRIQQVVRGDSAAYFCASSLAESSHNEQFFGPGTRLTVL.

This chain connects TRBV6-2 or TRBV6-3 to TRBJ2-1; D ambiguous. There are 13 residues in the CDR3. Per the germline V gene, CDR1 is MNHEY and CDR2 is SVGEGT. Deletions cut 6 bases from V and 5 bases from J, with 11 bases between. The CDR3 loop reads CASRPSRNNEQFF. The CDR3 DNA is TGTGCCAGCAGACCCTCTAGGAACAATGAGCAGTTCTTC.

The sample holds many counts of this clonotype. As DNA, the CDR3 is TGTGCCTGGAGGACTAGCGGCAGCACAGATACGCAGTATTTT. Translation: CAWRTSGSTDTQYF. The rearrangement uses TRBV30 and TRBJ2-3; the match to TRBD2 covers 9 bases. Germline CDR1 is GTSNPN and CDR2 is SVGIG (reference sequence). Losses at the gene ends were 3 bases for V and 0 bases for J; bases not matched to a gene: 1. The CDR3 sequence is 14 residues long. Full variable domain (outside the CDR3, taken from reference TRBV30 and TRBJ2-3): SQTIHQWPATLVQPVGSPLSLECTVEGTSNPNLYWYRQAAGRGLQLLFYSVGIGQISSEVPQNLSASRPQDRQFILSSKKLLLSDSGFYLCAWRTSGSTDTQYFGPGTRLTVL.

This clonotype was observed at least ten times. This chain connects TRBV7-9 to TRBJ2-7; 8 bases are shared with TRBD2. The CDR3 totals 14 residues. Germline V CDR1 and CDR2: SEHNR, FQNEAQ (reference sequence). Trimming took 2 bases from V and 7 from J; bases not matched to a gene: 7. For the CDR3, the DNA is TGTGCCAGCAGCTTATCGGGAGGGCCAGGGGAGCAGTACTTC. Amino acids: CASSLSGGPGEQYF.

This clonotype has a single count. The CDR3: CASSLRSGASSYNEQFF. The CDR3 bases are TGTGCCAGCAGCTTAAGGAGCGGGGCCAGCTCCTACAATGAGCAGTTCTTC. The gene calls are TRBV7-2 and TRBJ2-1; 7 bases map to TRBD2. Germline lookup yields CDR1 SGHTA and CDR2 FQGNSA. This CDR3 region has 17 residues. J lost 0 bases, V lost 2 bases, and 7 bases had no gene match.

This clonotype has a count of ten or more. The genes are TRBV7-2 and TRBJ1-2; D ambiguous. The CDR3 has 11 amino acids. V was cut by 1 base and J by 8 bases, with 5 bases left in between. Per germline, CDR1 SGHTA and CDR2 FQGNSA. The CDR3 DNA is TGTGCCAGCAGCTTAGTTGAAGGCTACACCTTC. Protein: CASSLVEGYTF.

The J gene is TRBJ2-7, the V gene TRBV20-1; the match to TRBD2 covers 7 bases. The CDR3 is 15 amino acids. Germline loops: CDR1 DFQATT, CDR2 SNEGSKA (reference sequence). After removal of 3 bases from V and 2 bases from J, the junction contained 10 bases not matched to a gene. The CDR3 nucleotides are TGCAGTGCTAGGAGGGGAGGGCTTGCAACCTACGAGCAGTACTTC. Residues: CSARRGGLATYEQYF.

There are many counts of this clonotype. The V gene is TRBV20-1, the J gene TRBJ1-4; possibly TRBD1 for D (6 bases). V lost 5 bases and J lost 8, with 12 bases in between. Germline lookup yields CDR1 DFQATT and CDR2 SNEGSKA (reference sequence). The length of the CDR3 is 12 residues. The CDR3 DNA sequence: TGCAGTGCTCAGGGGTTAGGAGAAAAACTGTTTTTT. Protein product: CSAQGLGEKLFF.

The V and J genes are TRBV19 and TRBJ2-5; D ambiguous. V gave up 5 bases and J gave up 4 bases, with 8 bases separating them. Germline loops: CDR1 LNHDA, CDR2 SQIVND (reference sequence). The CDR3 sequence is 12 residues long. CDR3 DNA sequence: TGTGCCAGTAGTCAGCCTCCAGAGACCCAGTACTTC. Translating gives CASSQPPETQYF.

There are many counts of this clonotype. The chain has TRBV7-9 and TRBJ2-7; 11 positions match TRBD2. The trim removed 5 bases at V and 2 bases at J, leaving 2 bases unmatched. This CDR3 contains 14 residues. Germline V CDR1 and CDR2: SEHNR, FQNEAQ (reference sequence). CDR3 in DNA: TGTGCCAGCAGCAAGACTAGCGGGGCCTACGAGCAGTACTTC. As protein: CASSKTSGAYEQYF.

This clonotype came up a few times. The chain uses TRBV7-8 and TRBJ1-5; no firm D call. The CDR3 extends over 16 amino acids. Germline lookup yields CDR1 SGHVS and CDR2 FQNEAQ. V lost 2 bases, J lost 2 bases, and 13 bases lay in between. CDR3 region: CASSLTHSGGNQPQHF. CDR3 nucleotides: TGTGCCAGCAGCTTAACCCACTCGGGCGGCAATCAGCCCCAGCATTTT.